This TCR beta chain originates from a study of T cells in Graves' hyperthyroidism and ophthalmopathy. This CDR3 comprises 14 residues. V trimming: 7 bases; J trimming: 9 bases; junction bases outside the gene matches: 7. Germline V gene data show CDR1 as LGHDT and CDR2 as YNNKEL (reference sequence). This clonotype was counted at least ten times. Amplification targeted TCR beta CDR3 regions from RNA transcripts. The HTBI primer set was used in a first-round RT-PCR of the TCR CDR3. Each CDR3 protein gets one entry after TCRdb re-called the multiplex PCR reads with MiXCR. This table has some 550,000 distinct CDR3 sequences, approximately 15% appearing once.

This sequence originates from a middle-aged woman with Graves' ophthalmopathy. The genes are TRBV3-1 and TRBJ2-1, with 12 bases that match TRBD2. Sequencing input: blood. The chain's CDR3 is CASTQLAGGFEQFF. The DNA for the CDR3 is TGTGCCAGCACTCAGCTAGCGGGAGGGTTTGAGCAGTTCTTC.